Reported below is one TCR beta chain. These data are taken from a study of blood T cell repertoires in COVID-19. The CDR3 is 14 residues long. Germline V CDR1 and CDR2: MNHEY, SVGAGI. Trimming took 2 bases from V and 7 from J, leaving 12 bases between them. The assay was immunoSEQ multiplex PCR, and TCRdb's table has in-frame clones only and misses some. The sample has approximately 100,000 clones; 85% are singletons. V gene TRBV6-5 combines with J gene TRBJ1-5; D gene uncertain. This clonotype originated in an elderly man with acute or convalescent COVID-19. The sequenced sample consisted of peripheral blood. This chain's CDR3 is CASSYREVGQPQHF. CDR3 coding DNA: TGTGCCAGCAGTTACAGGGAGGTCGGCCAGCCCCAGCATTTT.